A single T cell receptor beta chain is shown here with its context. Its specificity is unknown. This sample stems from a study of T cell repertoires in cytomegalovirus infection. Study-wide context: Both a matching HLA type and CMV infection were indicated by public TCR beta signatures.

One entry per CDR3 protein results from TCRdb running MiXCR on the reads. The sample comprises almost 550,000 distinct CDR3 sequences, approximately 15% of which are singletons, and roughly 25% rests with the top ten. Study results and limitations: Adding up the frequency of public TCR beta families identified people who carried CMV plus the relevant HLA. The response measured ex vivo was dominated by TCR beta clonotypes (HLA-C-restricted and CMV-specific).

The receptor was derived from a human donor in good health (CMV status not recorded). Some clones in this sample may be carry-over from other donors' samples. The sequenced sample was CD8+ T cells from PBMCs.

The CDR3 DNA follows: TGTGCCAGCAGCCCGGGGGAGCGGGGGGTGGGTGAGCAGTTCTTC. This translates into CASSPGERGVGEQFF. This rearrangement joins TRBV5-4 to TRBJ2-1, with TRBD2 matching 9 bases. The J segment lost 9 bases and the V segment lost 4 bases, leaving 11 bases of the junction unmatched. CDR3 size: 15 residues. Germline CDR1 is SGHNT and CDR2 is YYREEE (reference sequence).